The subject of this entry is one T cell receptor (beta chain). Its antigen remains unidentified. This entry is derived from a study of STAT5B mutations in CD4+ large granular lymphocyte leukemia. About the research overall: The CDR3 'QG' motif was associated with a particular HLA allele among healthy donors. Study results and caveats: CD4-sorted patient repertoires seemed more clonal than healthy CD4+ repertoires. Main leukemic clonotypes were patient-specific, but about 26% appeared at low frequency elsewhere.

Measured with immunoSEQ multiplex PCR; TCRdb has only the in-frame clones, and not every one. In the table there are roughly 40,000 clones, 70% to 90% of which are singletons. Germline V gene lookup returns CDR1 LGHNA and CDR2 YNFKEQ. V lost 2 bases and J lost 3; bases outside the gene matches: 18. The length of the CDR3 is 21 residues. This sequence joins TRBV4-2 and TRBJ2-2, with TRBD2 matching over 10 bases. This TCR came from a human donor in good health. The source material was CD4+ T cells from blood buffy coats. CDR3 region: CASSQYRGAVAGGYDTGELFF. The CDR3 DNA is TGTGCCAGCAGCCAATACAGGGGGGCTGTAGCGGGAGGCTACGACACCGGGGAGCTGTTTTTT.